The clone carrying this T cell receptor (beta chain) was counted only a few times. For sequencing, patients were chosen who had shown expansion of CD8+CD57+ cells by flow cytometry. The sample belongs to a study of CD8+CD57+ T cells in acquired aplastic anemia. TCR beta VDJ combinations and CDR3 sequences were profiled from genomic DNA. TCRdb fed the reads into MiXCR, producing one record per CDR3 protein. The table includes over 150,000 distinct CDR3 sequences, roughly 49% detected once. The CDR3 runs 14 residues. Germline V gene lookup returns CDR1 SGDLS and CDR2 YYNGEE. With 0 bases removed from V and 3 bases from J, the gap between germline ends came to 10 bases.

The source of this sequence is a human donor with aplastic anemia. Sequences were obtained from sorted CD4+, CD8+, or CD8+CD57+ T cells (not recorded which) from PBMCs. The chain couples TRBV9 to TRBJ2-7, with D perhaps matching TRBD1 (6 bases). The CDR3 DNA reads TGTGCCAGCAGCGTAGTCGGCAGGGGCTACGAGCAGTACTTC. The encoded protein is CASSVVGRGYEQYF.